This T cell receptor beta chain was identified during a study of STAT3 mutations in large granular lymphocyte leukemia. Study context: Roughly half of the longitudinally sequenced T-LGLL patients carried detectable canonical activating STAT3 mutations. Roughly 42% of treated T-LGLL patients showed hematologic response to immunosuppression.

A remark on this clone: Its cognate antigen is unknown.

The assay was immunoSEQ multiplex PCR, and TCRdb's table has in-frame clones only and misses some. Seen here are over 25,000 clones, 60% to 85% observed once, and the top ten hold around 28%. General observations from the study: After therapy, about 35% of the 18 patients switched clonotypes, all new clones STAT3 wild type. Samples missed the first appearance of the clone. Every T-cell large granular lymphocyte leukemia patient had at least one immunodominant TCR beta clonotype.

Germline loops: CDR1 SGHDT, CDR2 YYEEEE. The CDR3 runs 12 residues. Trimming removed 2 bases at V and 9 bases at J, with 11 bases between. The chain uses TRBV5-6 and TRBJ1-1; a weak D match, TRBD1 (6 bases). This receptor was taken from a woman between 50 and 59 years old with T-cell large granular lymphocyte leukemia. Some clones in this sample may be carry-over from other donors' samples. Source material: peripheral blood mononuclear cells. The CDR3: CASSLLRGKAFF. CDR3 sequence (DNA): TGTGCCAGCAGCTTATTAAGGGGGAAAGCTTTCTTT.